This T cell receptor beta chain comes out of a study of cytomegalovirus exposure and HLA in healthy donors. The study, taken as a whole, reports: Cytomegalovirus-associated TCR beta chains were listed, numbering 150 to 200. Most of the TCR beta V segments (in an earlier analysis) were productive either about 87% or about 30% of the time.

Germline V gives CDR1 MNHEY, CDR2 SMNVEV (reference sequence). The CDR3 sequence is 15 residues long. V lost 2 bases to trimming and J lost 2 bases, with 12 bases between them. Healthy bone marrow donors made up the donor group. Vbeta (60) and Jbeta (13) primers were used in the PCR. TCRdb keeps only in-frame clones here, not all; method: immunoSEQ multiplex PCR. The sample carries more than 85,000 clones, 65% to 85% recorded once. A note on this clone: Its specificity is unknown.

The sequenced material came from PBMCs. This TCR came from a male donor in good health and CMV-seronegative. The rearrangement uses TRBV27 and TRBJ2-5; a possible D gene is TRBD2 (5 bases). The CDR3 coding sequence is TGTGCCAGCAGTTTAGGAAGCGGATCACAAGAGACCCAGTACTTC. It yields the protein CASSLGSGSQETQYF.